The sequence of this T cell receptor (beta chain) was determined in a study of cytomegalovirus exposure and HLA in healthy donors (dated by TCRdb to about 2017). About the investigation overall: An earlier analysis of some 500 of the donors reported approximately 300 Gb of sequence data and roughly 110 million unique TCR beta sequences from about 180 million T cells. An early release covering about 600 HLA-typed donors comprised about 290 gigabases of sequencing data and tens of millions of unique TCR sequences. Of the roughly 400 genotyped donors, about 84% fell in the genetic ancestry cluster associated with self-reported Caucasian donors. The aim of the study was to test whether cataloging public T cell receptors could identify signatures of past pathogen exposure. The T cell repertoires of around 670 subjects were profiled by immunosequencing and related to cytomegalovirus serostatus. Along with the roughly 670-subject first cohort, a separate validation cohort of over a hundred different subjects was used. The study combined high-throughput TCR immunosequencing, statistical association of individual TCRs with disease status, and machine learning to predict cytomegalovirus infection status. A later analysis re-examined previously published TCR beta repertoires from about 670 donors and added high-resolution HLA genotyping to investigate patterns of TCR occurrence. In the later analysis, no new phenotypic data were used to find candidate immune exposures; instead, reliance was placed on TCR beta sequences and their occurrence across donors. To decide whether each TCR beta V gene segment behaved as functional or pseudogenic, an earlier analysis of fewer than 750 of the donors relied on high-throughput TCR beta sequencing. Donor age, sex, ethnicity and CMV serostatus were compiled together with the repertoire data. In a later genetic analysis, genome-wide SNP genotypes for about 55% of the roughly 700 donors were used, and that subset was treated as a discovery cohort. All discovery cohort repertoires had been generated on a single sequencing platform. HLA typing covered class I and class II loci at four-digit resolution. The number of typed donors differed by locus: roughly 620-640 for A, B, C, DRB1 and DQB1; some 500 for DQA1; around 580 for DPA1; and about 450 for DPB1. Four or five DR-DQ haplotypes were handled as single units for association and clustering because linkage in the cohort was strong. Among 300 to 450 genotyped donors of the cohort, an average of 235,054 unique TCR beta nucleotide sequences were sequenced per donor, around 18% of them non-productive.

The cysteine opens and the phenylalanine closes a CDR3 of 14 amino acids. Left in the record is the CDR3 DNA by itself, 42 bases read in frame from the first base. Relative to germline, V is 8 bases shorter and J is 0 bases shorter, with 14 bases between their ends. Taken from the germline V gene (reference sequence), the CDR1 and CDR2 loops are SEHNR and FQNEAQ. The cohort comprised 666 healthy bone marrow donors. Cohort members were all nominally healthy when sampled, although unrecorded immune exposures were likely present. The donor tested CMV seronegative and was one of the 352 seronegative cohort members. A peripheral blood sample was collected from each donor, and TCR beta sequencing was performed on peripheral blood mononuclear cells. The Qiagen DNeasy Blood Extraction Kit was used to extract genomic DNA from the blood cell samples. Points on this clone: Its antigen is currently not known. No base qualities exist here, and no much larger clone lies one base off it.

The study at large found these results: V-gene and J-gene trimming of TCR beta chains was associated with a missense DCLRE1C variant in a later genetic analysis, and the association was replicated in an independent cohort. In vitro tests confirmed that a few of the cytomegalovirus-associated TCR beta chains recognize cytomegalovirus antigens. In a later analysis, most CMV-associated TCR beta chains were found to appear HLA-restricted, with HLA associations seemingly driven largely by CMV exposure. Compared with the approximately 600-donor mean, donors in an Asian-associated ancestry cluster had fewer N-insertions in productive TCRs, according to a later genetic analysis. A total of 150 to 200 TCR beta chains were listed by the study as associated with cytomegalovirus. In an earlier analysis of about 600 of the donors, most TCR beta V segments appeared in productive rearrangements about 90% or about 30% of the time, broadly matching IMGT annotations. The classifier was reported to diagnose cytomegalovirus status with high specificity and sensitivity in both the original and validation cohorts. In a later analysis, about 16,000 TCR beta sequences were associated with specific HLA alleles at a false discovery rate of 0.05. Most TCR sequences were seen in very few donors, while some public TCRs were found in many individuals. Compared with equally common non-associated chains, HLA-associated TCR beta chains in a later analysis were more clonally expanded and had lower generation probabilities. A later analysis found that TCR association rates varied across HLA loci, with DRB1 alleles showing the most associated TCRs and HLA-C alleles the fewest. The sequencing pipeline was judged likely to have produced a cluster of highly shared sequence variants as a technical artifact. A further reported finding was that TCR beta sequences accurately predicted the HLA-A and HLA-B alleles for most subjects in the first cohort. Fewer than 20 rarely observed V segments, including chromosome 9 orphons, were excluded from the earlier analysis of several hundred of the donors because counts were too low. Presence/absence analyses assumed roughly uniform sequencing depth across donors, an assumption that may not hold. HLA typing was unavailable for some donors at each locus, so association tests used only the typed subset. Several of the top co-occurrence clusters appeared to be linked to parvovirus B19, influenza, CMV and Epstein-Barr virus, according to a later analysis. The authors suggested that the approach could potentially be generalized to other disease states and immunological phenotypes. Some IMGT-functional V segments, including TRBV6-2 and TRBV6-3, could not be told apart with the 87-base-pair reads, so those segments were excluded. Strong co-occurrence of HLA alleles, especially DR and DQ, made assigning TCR associations to individual alleles difficult. Linkage disequilibrium might explain the correlated functional status among segregating V segments, but an unknown experimental factor could not be excluded. The cohort was sequenced for TCR beta chains only, and without alpha or paired-chain data the features that could be detected were limited. The only immune exposure information available for the cohort was CMV serostatus.

The library relied on the immunoSEQ multiplex PCR assay. For the multiplex PCR, a mixture combining 60 forward primers for TCR Vbeta segments and 13 reverse primers for TCR Jbeta segments was used. A multiplex PCR assay on genomic DNA amplified the CDR3 region of rearranged TCR beta genes. The Illumina HiSeq System was used to sequence the amplified TCR beta libraries as 87-base-pair reads. In the original analysis: A later analysis tallied approximately 87 million unique TCR beta chains across the 666 repertoires, and some 10 million of those chains were shared by two or more donors. To remove PCR and sequencing errors, raw reads were error-corrected and collapsed into unique sequences using a nearest-neighbor algorithm that merged closely related sequences. To assign V, D and J gene segments, CDR3 sequences were aligned to IMGT reference sequences. For a sequence to be retained, a match of at least six nucleotides to both a V gene segment and a J gene segment was required. A rearrangement was called productive if the CDR3 had no stop codons and remained in frame with V and J, and every other rearrangement was called non-productive. CDR3 was defined according to IMGT convention as the region running from the second conserved V-encoded cysteine to the conserved J-encoded phenylalanine. In an earlier analysis of just under 600 of the donors, sequences lacking an unambiguous match to a single V gene segment were excluded. In an earlier analysis of approximately 550 of the donors, V segments were called functional above 56.7% productive rearrangements and were called segregating when the between-donor standard deviation exceeded 5%. A statistical classification framework was built to diagnose cytomegalovirus status from the catalog of TCR beta chain sequences. In a later analysis, V and J genes were assigned by comparing TCR nucleotide sequences against IMGT/GENE-DB human TR gene sequences. A later analysis assigned CDR3 sequences and most-parsimonious VDJ recombination scenarios with the TCRdist pipeline. In a later analysis, each TCR beta chain was defined by its CDR3 amino acid sequence together with its V-gene family, and reads lacking a unique V-gene family were excluded. To address suspected cross-contamination and a sequencing artifact, a later analysis removed approximately 590 highly shared, low-generation-probability nucleotide sequences. For each public chain, a later analysis derived a clonal expansion index from normalized ranks of inferred template counts within each repertoire. A later analysis computed generation probabilities with a VDJ recombination model fitted to out-of-frame rearrangements, and checked the results against IGoR. Hypergeometric tests were used in a later analysis to score TCR-TCR, TCR-HLA and TCR-CMV co-occurrence, with a repertoire-size bias correction applied to the TCR pairs. False discovery rates were estimated in a later analysis by permuting HLA or CMV assignments 20 times. In a later analysis, co-occurring TCRs were grouped with DBSCAN, and TCRdist sequence similarity was added when clustering was performed within HLA-allele-positive subsets. Repertoires with fewer than 30,000 or more than 120,000 public chains were left out of co-occurrence clustering, as were about five repertoires with anomalous nucleotide sharing. In TCRdb, the immuneACCESS table is reduced to in-frame sequences with V and J assigned. These tables do not hold every clone; where another copy was compared, an unresolved V gene accounts for under half, and the others remain unexplained. V, J and clone size reflect that table, while D and trimming were determined from the DNA. The sample includes under 150,000 clones, with just under 90% observed a single time. Clones ranked in the top ten supply more than 4% of the sample.

The chain is made from TRBV7-9 and TRBJ2-7; the best D guess is TRBD1, with 5 bases matching. This clonotype was sampled from a woman in her twenties or thirties in good health and CMV-seronegative. The sequenced sample consisted of PBMCs. CDR3 region: CASAPTENSYEQYF. The sequenced DNA: TGTGCCAGCGCCCCGACAGAGAACTCCTACGAGCAGTACTTC.